Listed here are 25 T cell receptor beta chains from one sample, sequenced in a study of beta chain features in type 1 diabetes. The whole isolated RNA underwent reverse transcription, so sequencing captured expressed TCRB transcripts. Sequencing was performed with immunoSEQ multiplex PCR; in TCRdb, only in-frame clones are kept and a portion is missing. The sample includes hundreds of thousands of clones, 9.5% to 12% of them seen just once. Material for sequencing was naive CD4+ T cells from blood. The receptor set was obtained from a woman between 18 and 29 years old in good health.

A remark on this clone: The junction shows a germline mismatch at one end, possibly a read error. The CDR3 DNA sequence: TGCAGTGCTAGAGGAGCGGGGGCTGGACTCTTC. Protein sequence: CSARGAGAGLF. The chain employs TRBV20-1 and TRBJ2-1; TRBD2 agrees at 8 bases. CDR3 size: 11 residues. The germline gives CDR1 DFQATT, CDR2 SNEGSKA (reference sequence).

V is TRBV15 and J is TRBJ1-2; no firm D call. This CDR3 is 12 amino acids long. The germline V gene encodes CDR1 LNHNV and CDR2 YYDKDF (reference sequence). Trimming left V 0 bases short and J 7 bases short, with 6 bases between. CDR3 residues: CATSREIGGYTF. DNA of the CDR3: TGTGCCACCAGCAGAGAGATCGGTGGCTACACCTTC.

The rearrangement joins TRBV28 to TRBJ2-5; 9 bases map to TRBD2. This CDR3 region has 13 residues. In germline, CDR1 is MDHEN, CDR2 SYDVKM. The V and J ends lost 5 bases and 9 bases, in that order; junction bases with no gene match: 7. The CDR3 nucleotides are TGTGCCAGCAGTCAAGGGGGACTAGCTTCCCAGTACTTC. This codes for CASSQGGLASQYF.

Only a few counts were recorded for this clone. The gene calls are TRBV11-3 and TRBJ2-1; 7 bases are a match to TRBD2. Unmatched junction bases numbered 7, after V lost 4 bases and J lost 10 bases. The CDR3 runs to 13 residues. Germline V gene lookup returns CDR1 SGHNT and CDR2 YENEEA. CDR3 in DNA: TGTGCCAGCAGCTCGCGGGACTACCAGGAGCAGTTCTTC. Translating gives CASSSRDYQEQFF.

This clone was found a few times. The sample has other DNA sequences that encode this CDR3 too. This chain connects TRBV7-2 to TRBJ1-2; D unclear. There are 12 residues in the CDR3. Germline loops: CDR1 SGHTA, CDR2 FQGNSA. V lost 3 bases to trimming and J lost 4 bases, with 6 bases between them. The CDR3 loop reads CASSLAGYGYTF. The CDR3 bases are TGTGCCAGCAGCTTGGCAGGCTATGGCTACACCTTC.

The chain uses TRBV4-2 and TRBJ2-7; 10 positions match TRBD2. The CDR3 covers 14 residues. The germline V gene encodes CDR1 LGHNA and CDR2 YNFKEQ. With 4 bases clipped from V and 4 bases from J, the junction kept 4 bases outside the gene matches. CDR3 nucleotides: TGTGCCAGCAGCCGAGGACTAGCGGAATACGAGCAGTACTTC. Translation gives CASSRGLAEYEQYF.

The chain has TRBV15 and TRBJ2-3; 8 bases fit TRBD2. Germline V gene lookup returns CDR1 LNHNV and CDR2 YYDKDF (reference sequence). The CDR3 extends over 17 amino acids. V trimming: 2 bases; J trimming: 4 bases; junction bases outside the gene matches: 11. The CDR3 sequence: CATSRRAGASSPDTQYF. The CDR3 DNA follows: TGTGCCACCAGCAGAAGAGCGGGGGCCAGTTCCCCAGATACGCAGTATTTT.

This clone appeared a few times. The chain employs TRBV5-1 and TRBJ2-7; 12 positions agree with TRBD2. CDR3 length: 15 amino acids. V lost 0 bases, J lost 3 bases, and 1 base stayed unmatched. Germline V lookup: CDR1 SGHRS, CDR2 YFSETQ. The CDR3 nucleotides are TGCGCCAGCAGCTTGGGACTAGCGGGGGACTACGAGCAGTACTTC. This sequence encodes CASSLGLAGDYEQYF.

This clone occurred a few times. The chain recombines TRBV19 with TRBJ2-7; D remains ambiguous. V dropped 3 bases and J dropped 0 bases, with 3 bases sitting between them. The CDR3 loop spans 12 amino acids. From germline, CDR1 is LNHDA and CDR2 SQIVND (reference sequence). CDR3 in DNA: TGTGCCAGTAGTATGAGCTCCTACGAGCAGTACTTC. Protein sequence: CASSMSSYEQYF.

Of note for this clone: At the DNA level, this CDR3 is encoded by other sequences in the same sample as well. The chain is built from TRBV5-1 and TRBJ2-7, with TRBD1 matching over 9 bases. This CDR3 comprises 13 residues. V lost 4 bases and J lost 4; bases outside the gene matches: 3. In germline, CDR1 is SGHRS, CDR2 YFSETQ. This CDR3 reads CASSLTGGYEQYV. The CDR3 DNA reads TGCGCCAGCAGCCTGACAGGGGGATACGAGCAGTACGTC.

The table lists this clone with a few counts. The chain links TRBV5-1 to TRBJ2-7; 9 bases are a match to TRBD1. The J segment lost 5 bases and the V segment lost 0 bases, leaving 3 bases of the junction unmatched. Germline V CDR1 and CDR2: SGHRS, YFSETQ. The CDR3 extends over 14 amino acids. CDR3 in amino acids: CASSLGDRADEQYV. In DNA, the CDR3 is TGCGCCAGCAGCTTGGGGGACAGGGCAGACGAGCAGTACGTC.

In its sample, this clone was seen a few times. The chain has TRBV7-2 and TRBJ2-7; 9 bases line up with TRBD2. CDR3 length: 14 residues. V trimming: 8 bases; J trimming: 2 bases; junction bases outside the gene matches: 7. Germline V gene data show CDR1 as SGHTA and CDR2 as FQGNSA. In DNA form, the CDR3 reads TGTGCCAGCCGTACAAGCGGGAGGACCTACGAGCAGTACTTC. This gives the protein CASRTSGRTYEQYF.

The chain has TRBV7-2 and TRBJ2-1; D may match TRBD1 or TRBD2 (5 bases each). CDR1 SGHTA and CDR2 FQGNSA come from the germline V gene. Trimming took 0 bases from V and 9 from J, leaving 18 bases between them. The length of the CDR3 is 16 residues. CDR3 nucleotide sequence: TGTGCCAGCAGCTTAGCTCGGCTAGGTGGGACCGGTGAGCAGTTCTTC. It is translated as CASSLARLGGTGEQFF.

This clone was detected a few times. This chain connects TRBV7-2 to TRBJ1-1, with D perhaps matching TRBD1 (6 bases). Trimming stripped 3 bases from V and 3 bases from J, with 11 bases between. CDR1 is SGHTA, CDR2 FQGNSA, per germline. This CDR3 region has 14 residues. In DNA form, the CDR3 reads TGTGCCAGCAGCTTGGGACAAGCAGACACTGAAGCTTTCTTT. As protein: CASSLGQADTEAFF.

The chain links TRBV29-1 to TRBJ2-5; TRBD1 matches 10 bases. The J segment lost 5 bases and the V segment lost 7 bases, leaving 7 bases of the junction unmatched. The CDR3 length is 13 residues. Looked up from germline, CDR1 is SQVTM and CDR2 is ANQGSEA. The CDR3 loop is CSGRTGGGETQYF. The CDR3 region has the DNA TGCAGCGGGAGGACAGGGGGTGGGGAGACCCAGTACTTC. The entire variable domain, with the rest obtained from reference TRBV29-1 and TRBJ2-5, is as follows: SAVISQKPSRDICQRGTSLTIQCQVDSQVTMMFWYRQQPGQSLTLIATANQGSEATYESGFVIDKFPISRPNLTFSTLTVSNMSPEDSSIYLCSGRTGGGETQYFGPGTRLLVL.

Regarding this clone: Within the sample, other DNA sequences also encode this same CDR3. This chain joins TRBV7-2 and TRBJ2-7; 14 bases agree with TRBD2. The CDR3 sequence is 15 residues long. The V and J ends lost 5 bases and 3 bases, in that order; junction bases with no gene match: 3. Germline CDR1 SGHTA, CDR2 FQGNSA. CDR3 sequence (DNA): TGTGCCAGCAGCCCCGGACTAGCGGGGGGCTACGAGCAGTACTTC. It yields the protein CASSPGLAGGYEQYF.

The table lists this clone with a few counts. The chain employs TRBV7-9 and TRBJ2-3; 10 bases map to TRBD2. Germline V gene lookup returns CDR1 SEHNR and CDR2 FQNEAQ (reference sequence). V lost 1 base, J lost 4 bases, and 8 bases stayed unmatched. The CDR3 extends over 17 amino acids. In DNA, the CDR3 is TGTGCCAGCAGCTTAGGTGCGGGAGCGGGAGGGCCAGATACGCAGTATTTT. Residues: CASSLGAGAGGPDTQYF.

Points on this clone: This same CDR3 is encoded by further DNA sequences in the sample. J is TRBJ2-7 and V is TRBV30; perhaps TRBD1 as D (5 bases). CDR1 is GTSNPN and CDR2 is SVGIG in the germline V gene (reference sequence). V was shortened by 1 base and J by 7 bases, with 8 bases between the two germline ends. This CDR3 comprises 11 residues. The CDR3 sequence is CAWSGTYEQYF. The CDR3 DNA sequence: TGTGCCTGGAGTGGGACATATGAGCAGTACTTC.

The V and J genes are TRBV5-1 and TRBJ1-1; possible D gene TRBD1, 6 bases. Germline CDR1 SGHRS, CDR2 YFSETQ. This CDR3 comprises 15 residues. The V gene lost 0 bases and the J gene lost 2 bases, with 11 bases spanning the gap. The CDR3 sequence: CASSLGQVINTEAFF. The CDR3 DNA is TGCGCCAGCAGCTTGGGACAGGTGATTAACACTGAAGCTTTCTTT.

The chain has TRBV4-2 and TRBJ2-1; 7 positions match TRBD2. With V trimmed by 5 bases and J by 7 bases, 5 bases remained unmatched. The germline gives CDR1 LGHNA, CDR2 YNFKEQ. The CDR3 is made up of 13 amino acids. The CDR3 nucleotides read TGTGCCAGCAGCTTGACTAGCTCTAATGAGCAGTTCTTC. It yields the protein CASSLTSSNEQFF.

The chain has TRBV14 and TRBJ1-2; TRBD1 might be the D (6 bases). V was trimmed by 5 bases and J by 4 bases, leaving 17 bases between them. The CDR3 spans 15 residues. Germline CDR1 and CDR2: SGHDN and FVKESK. The CDR3 reads CASSKRRGPSYGYTF. Written as DNA, the CDR3 is TGTGCCAGCAGCAAAAGGCGGGGGCCCTCCTATGGCTACACCTTC.

The chain has TRBV29-1 and TRBJ2-1; D may be TRBD1 or TRBD2 (6 bases each). V was clipped by 7 bases and J by 7 bases, with 11 bases between them. Germline V lookup: CDR1 SQVTM, CDR2 ANQGSEA. CDR3 length: 11 amino acids. This CDR3 reads CSAGARNEQFF. The DNA for the CDR3 is TGCAGCGCGGGGGCGAGGAATGAGCAGTTCTTC.

The chain recombines TRBV6-6 with TRBJ2-7; TRBD1 might be the D (6 bases). Germline CDR1 reads MNHNY; CDR2 reads SVGAGI (reference sequence). The V end was cut by 2 bases, the J end by 6 bases, with 14 bases between. The CDR3 has 14 amino acids. CDR3 protein: CASSYDRTNGEQYV. The CDR3 nucleotides are TGTGCCAGCAGTTACGACAGGACCAACGGCGAGCAGTACGTC.

This chain links TRBV6-1 with TRBJ1-3, with 9 bases fitting TRBD1. The junction had 2 bases not matched to a gene; V was cut back by 3 bases and J by 2 bases. The CDR3 length is 15 residues. Germline values: CDR1 MNHNS, CDR2 SASEGT. DNA for the CDR3: TGTGCCAGCAGTGACCGGGACAGGGCTGGAAACACCATATATTTT. Residues: CASSDRDRAGNTIYF.

This clone showed up just a few times. V and J are TRBV4-2 and TRBJ1-6; D unresolved. Per germline, CDR1 LGHNA and CDR2 YNFKEQ. CDR3 length: 16 residues. The V and J ends lost 6 bases and 0 bases respectively, with 12 bases between them. The CDR3 reads CASSGEGSSYNSPLHF. The CDR3 nucleotides read TGTGCCAGCAGTGGTGAGGGCAGCTCCTATAATTCACCCCTCCACTTT.